The rows below give T cell receptor beta chains drawn from one sample of a study of T cells in Graves' hyperthyroidism and ophthalmopathy. Via MiXCR, TCRdb re-called the multiplex PCR reads, giving one row per CDR3 protein. The sample includes around 760,000 distinct CDR3 sequences, around a third seen only once; the top ten take more than 25%. Sequencing input: blood. Receptors were obtained from a woman in her thirties or forties with Graves' hyperthyroidism. The CDR3 runs from the conserved cysteine through the conserved F or W. Fields, in order: V gene, J gene, CDR3 protein.

TRBV6-1	TRBJ2-2	CASRKVTTGELFF
TRBV10-3	TRBJ2-7	CAISETGSYEQYF
TRBV6-5	TRBJ2-2	CASSYGGRGTGELFF
TRBV5-4	TRBJ1-3	CASSLAISSGNTIYF
TRBV15	TRBJ1-3	CASSRRGSASGNTIYF
TRBV29-1	TRBJ1-2	CSYGQGSGYTF
TRBV6-5	TRBJ1-1	CASSDPAGNTEAFF
TRBV7-6	TRBJ2-2	CASSEQGLAGELFF
TRBV25-1	TRBJ1-6	CASRGPGQGYSPLHF
TRBV4-3	TRBJ1-1	CASSQDGRRTLNTEAFF
TRBV7-2	TRBJ1-4	CASSSDRTLGTFF
TRBV7-3	TRBJ1-1	CASSQEWTGRTEAFF